Shown below are 26 T cell receptor beta chains from a single sample sequenced in a study of T cells in Graves' hyperthyroidism and ophthalmopathy (dated by TCRdb to the late 2010s). The method behind the library was multiplex PCR. Sequencing instrument: Illumina HiSeq 2000. Amplification of TCR beta CDR3 regions was carried out from RNA transcripts. The first round of RT-PCR for the TCR CDR3 was performed with the HTBI primer set and the Qiagen OneStep RT-PCR kit. TCRdb ran its own pipeline on the public reads, namely fastp trimming at Q25 and MiXCR clone calling, and kept in-frame beta chains. Rows are unified per CDR3 protein, each entry keeping the most common DNA and genes. This sample is represented by around 720,000 distinct CDR3 sequences; roughly 32% of them were singletons. The ten largest clones take up approximately 31% of the sample. The sample comprised blood. Source of these receptors: a woman aged 40 to 50 with Graves' hyperthyroidism.

This rearrangement joins TRBV10-2 to TRBJ1-6, with TRBD1 identical over 7 bases. The CDR3 is 14 amino acids. Losses at the gene ends were 10 bases for V and 9 bases for J; bases not matched to a gene: 12. From germline, CDR1 is WSHSY and CDR2 SAAADI. In DNA, the CDR3 is TGCGCCATAAGGGGGGAAACAGGGGTTTCACCCCTCCACTTT. This codes for CAIRGETGVSPLHF.

V and J are TRBV7-2 and TRBJ2-1; no definite D call. Trimming removed 0 bases from V and 5 bases from J, with 5 bases in between. The CDR3 extends over 13 amino acids. From germline, CDR1 is SGHTA and CDR2 FQGNSA. The CDR3 sequence: CASSLAQNNEQFF. DNA for the CDR3: TGTGCCAGCAGCTTAGCCCAGAACAATGAGCAGTTCTTC.

This clonotype showed up many times. The genes are TRBV29-1 and TRBJ1-4; unclear D gene. This CDR3 contains 13 residues. CDR1 is SQVTM, CDR2 ANQGSEA, per germline. V was shortened by 8 bases and J by 5 bases, with 15 bases between the two germline ends. The chain's CDR3 is CSTQDGLNEKLFF. In DNA form, the CDR3 reads TGCAGCACCCAGGACGGATTAAATGAAAAACTGTTTTTT.

This clonotype appeared many times. The chain couples TRBV7-2 to TRBJ1-2, with no clear D. CDR3 length: 12 residues. CDR1 and CDR2 from the germline V gene are SGHTA and FQGNSA. Trimming took 2 bases from V and 8 from J, leaving 9 bases between them. The CDR3 bases are TGTGCCAGCAGCTTAATAGGGTTAGGCTACACCTTC. Protein product: CASSLIGLGYTF.

The chain is built from TRBV7-2 and TRBJ1-2; TRBD1 matches at 9 bases. V dropped 5 bases and J dropped 7; count of bases not matched to a gene: 17. Germline V gene lookup returns CDR1 SGHTA and CDR2 FQGNSA. CDR3 size: 17 residues. CDR3 amino acids: CASSPILVGQGPGGYTF. DNA of the CDR3: TGTGCCAGCAGCCCCATTCTCGTGGGACAGGGTCCTGGTGGCTACACCTTC.

Concerning this clonotype itself: This may arise from a read error, as a much more abundant clone is one base away. This chain uses TRBV29-1 with TRBJ1-1; maybe TRBD1 (6 bases). Looked up from germline, CDR1 is SQVTM and CDR2 is ANQGSEA. The length of the CDR3 is 12 residues. The CDR3 loop is CSAGRGNAEAFF. In DNA form, the CDR3 reads TGCAGCGCTGGGAGGGGGAACGCTGAAGCTTTCTTT. The complete variable domain, with remaining parts taken from reference TRBV29-1 and TRBJ1-1, reads SAVISQKPSRDICQRGTSLTIQCQVDSQVTMMFWYRQQPGQSLTLIATANQGSEATYESGFVIDKFPISRPNLTFSTLTVSNMSPEDSSIYLCSAGRGNAEAFFGQGTRLTVV.

The V gene is TRBV5-1, the J gene TRBJ2-2; 8 nucleotides agree with TRBD1. Trimming removed 4 bases from V and 4 bases from J; junction bases left unmatched: 6. The CDR3 covers 15 residues. Germline V gene lookup returns CDR1 SGHRS and CDR2 YFSETQ. CDR3 sequence reads: CASSEQGEVTGELFF. In nucleotides, the CDR3 is TGCGCCAGCAGCGAACAGGGGGAGGTCACCGGGGAGCTGTTTTTT.

This clonotype has at least ten counts. This chain joins TRBV20-1 and TRBJ2-2; possibly TRBD1 or TRBD2 for D (6 bases each). Germline loops: CDR1 DFQATT, CDR2 SNEGSKA (reference sequence). The CDR3 has 14 amino acids. With 6 bases removed from V and 7 bases from J, the gap between germline ends came to 18 bases. CDR3 sequence (DNA): TGCAGTGCCCCAGGGGCGGAGGGAAGCGGGGAGCTGTTTTTT. This translates into CSAPGAEGSGELFF.

The genes are TRBV7-8 and TRBJ1-2; 7 bases match TRBD1. Per the germline V gene, CDR1 is SGHVS and CDR2 is FQNEAQ. The CDR3 is 14 amino acids. The V and J ends lost 6 bases and 7 bases, in that order; junction bases with no gene match: 11. The CDR3: CASSSSHRGSGYTF. The CDR3 DNA reads TGTGCCAGCAGTTCCTCGCACAGGGGCAGTGGCTACACCTTC.

This clonotype was found many times. The chain is built from TRBV12-3 or TRBV12-4 and TRBJ2-5; TRBD2 aligns across 7 bases. V shed 8 bases and J 5 bases; nucleotides not matched to a gene: 14. The CDR3 length is 15 residues. CDR3 coding DNA: TGTGCCAGCGGGAGGGCGGGAGAGCAAGGGGAGACCCAGTACTTC. It codes for CASGRAGEQGETQYF.

This clonotype was observed many times. The chain couples TRBV5-8 to TRBJ1-6; perhaps TRBD1 as D (6 bases). The CDR3 spans 16 residues. The V end was cut by 4 bases, the J end by 5 bases, with 16 bases between. The germline V gene has CDR1 SGHTS and CDR2 YDEGEE. The CDR3 is CASSMIQGDHNSPLHF. The CDR3 DNA follows: TGTGCCAGCAGCATGATACAGGGTGATCATAATTCACCCCTCCACTTT.

Turning to this clonotype: A much more abundant neighbour one base away suggests this may be a read error. The V call is TRBV10-3, the J call TRBJ1-4; D unresolved. CDR1 and CDR2 (germline): ENHRY, SYGVKD. This CDR3 has 15 amino acids. For the CDR3, the DNA is TGTACCATCAGTGAGGAGGTACCACCTAGAGAAAAACTGTTTTTT. It specifies CTISEEVPPREKLFF.

The rearrangement uses TRBV7-2 and TRBJ2-7; 7 positions agree with TRBD2. V gave up 4 bases and J gave up 3 bases; unmatched junction bases: 9. This CDR3 has 15 amino acids. The germline V gene has CDR1 SGHTA and CDR2 FQGNSA. The CDR3 loop reads CASSSISGWIYEQYF. In DNA, the CDR3 is TGTGCCAGCAGCTCTATTAGCGGGTGGATCTACGAGCAGTACTTC.

The sample holds a few counts of this clonotype. The chain recombines TRBV12-3 or TRBV12-4 with TRBJ2-2; no clear D. The CDR3 is made up of 13 amino acids. Between the trimmed V and J ends, which lost 6 bases and 7 bases, there was a span of 12 bases. This CDR3 reads CASSSTVLGELFF. DNA for the CDR3: TGTGCCAGCAGCAGCACCGTACTCGGGGAGCTGTTTTTT.

The chain couples TRBV7-2 to TRBJ1-3, with 7 bases aligning to TRBD1. V dropped 5 bases and J dropped 7; count of bases not matched to a gene: 11. Germline loops: CDR1 SGHTA, CDR2 FQGNSA. This CDR3 comprises 15 residues. The CDR3 loop reads CASSLDRENGNTIYF. Written as DNA, the CDR3 is TGTGCCAGCAGCCTTGACAGGGAAAACGGGAACACCATATATTTT. The entire variable domain, with the rest obtained from reference TRBV7-2 and TRBJ1-3, is as follows: GAGVSQSPSNKVTEKGKDVELRCDPISGHTALYWYRQSLGQGLEFLIYFQGNSAPDKSGLPSDRFSAERTGGSVSTLTIQRTQQEDSAVYLCASSLDRENGNTIYFGEGSWLTVV.

This clonotype was detected ten times or more. The gene calls are TRBV10-2 and TRBJ1-2, with D possibly matching TRBD1 (6 bases). Trimming took off 5 bases at V and 4 bases at J, with 14 bases between the two ends. Germline V gene lookup returns CDR1 WSHSY and CDR2 SAAADI. This CDR3 has 14 amino acids. The CDR3 bases are TGCGCCAGCAGTCCGCCAGGGGACACCTATGGCTACACCTTC. Its translation is CASSPPGDTYGYTF.

A remark on this clonotype: A much larger clone is a single base away; this may be a read error. V and J are TRBV12-3 or TRBV12-4 and TRBJ1-5, with D tentatively TRBD1 (5 bases). This CDR3 has 15 residues. The CDR3 reads CASANHGGSRQPQRF. CDR3 DNA sequence: TGTGCCAGCGCGAATCACGGGGGGTCTCGTCAGCCCCAGCGTTTT.

The V and J genes are TRBV29-1 and TRBJ2-2, with 10 nucleotides matching TRBD2. Germline assignment: CDR1 SQVTM and CDR2 ANQGSEA. This CDR3 is 13 amino acids long. With V trimmed by 6 bases and J by 6 bases, 4 bases remained unmatched. CDR3 DNA: TGCAGCGTAGGGCTAGCGGGAGCCGGGGAGCTGTTTTTT. It translates to CSVGLAGAGELFF.

This clonotype was recorded a few times. The V call is TRBV2, the J call TRBJ2-2, with D possibly being TRBD2 (6 bases). V was shortened by 7 bases and J by 5 bases, with 14 bases between the two germline ends. The CDR3 length is 14 residues. The germline gives CDR1 SNHLY, CDR2 FYNNEI. CDR3 sequence: CASIEAGTTGELFF. In DNA, the CDR3 is TGTGCCAGCATAGAAGCGGGTACTACCGGGGAGCTGTTTTTT.

The chain links TRBV25-1 to TRBJ1-1; D remains ambiguous. CDR1 and CDR2 from the germline V gene are MGHDK and SYGVNS. This CDR3 is 14 amino acids long. Trimming cost V 7 bases and J 8 bases, with 20 bases left between them. The CDR3 sequence: CASTKAETLIEAFF. In nucleotides, the CDR3 is TGTGCCAGCACTAAGGCGGAGACCCTCATCGAAGCTTTCTTT.

This clonotype was counted a single time. The V call is TRBV5-4, the J call TRBJ1-5; weak D call: TRBD1 (5 bases). V dropped 5 bases and J dropped 2 bases, with 14 bases sitting between them. This CDR3 comprises 15 residues. The germline V gene has CDR1 SGHNT and CDR2 YYREEE (reference sequence). CDR3 residues: CASSFDSPGNQPQHF. The CDR3 DNA is TGTGCCAGCAGTTTCGACAGTCCGGGCAATCAGCCCCAGCATTTT.

Comments on this clonotype: One end of the junction varies from germline; a read error may be responsible. This CDR3 reads CASSLAVGGSTIYF. DNA of the CDR3: TGTGCCAGCAGCTTGGCCGTTGGGGGAAGCACCATATATTTT. The chain is built from TRBV5-5 and TRBJ1-3; D perhaps matches TRBD1 (5 bases). Germline lookup yields CDR1 SGHKS and CDR2 YYEKEE (reference sequence). CDR3 length: 14 residues.

Ten or more counts support this clonotype. The chain is built from TRBV7-6 and TRBJ1-4, with 8 positions matching TRBD1. The CDR3 runs to 16 residues. The junction had 9 bases not matched to a gene; V was cut back by 4 bases and J by 5 bases. Germline V lookup: CDR1 SGHVS, CDR2 FNYEAQ. As DNA, the CDR3 is TGTGCCAGCAGCTCGGCTTACAGGGGGAGGAATGAAAAACTGTTTTTT. This codes for CASSSAYRGRNEKLFF.

This clonotype occurred a few times. V is TRBV28 and J is TRBJ1-6; D might be TRBD1 (6 bases). V was trimmed by 3 bases and J by 8 bases, leaving 11 bases between them. Germline V lookup: CDR1 MDHEN, CDR2 SYDVKM. This CDR3 spans 14 amino acids. The CDR3 bases are TGTGCCAGCAGTTTGGCAGGGGCGGATTCACCCCTCCACTTT. Amino acid sequence: CASSLAGADSPLHF. Full variable domain (outside the CDR3, taken from reference TRBV28 and TRBJ1-6): DVKVTQSSRYLVKRTGEKVFLECVQDMDHENMFWYRQDPGLGLRLIYFSYDVKMKEKGDIPEGYSVSREKKERFSLILESASTNQTSMYLCASSLAGADSPLHFGNGTRLTVT.

This sequence joins TRBV25-1 and TRBJ1-2; 8 nucleotides match TRBD1. The CDR3 has 16 amino acids. V lost 3 bases to trimming and J lost 4 bases; unmatched junction nucleotides: 10. Germline V gene sequence: CDR1 MGHDK, CDR2 SYGVNS. CDR3 nucleotide sequence: TGTGCCAGCAGTGATCGAGGTCAGGGGGCCTTCTATGGCTACACCTTC. Translating gives CASSDRGQGAFYGYTF.

Comments on this clonotype: This may be a read error, as it is one base from a much larger clone. This chain joins TRBV7-2 and TRBJ2-7, with a weak D call TRBD1 (6 bases). Trimming pared 5 bases from V and 3 bases from J, leaving 14 bases between. Germline CDR1 SGHTA, CDR2 FQGNSA. The CDR3 totals 14 residues. The CDR3 nucleotides read TGTACCAGCAGCCCTAACCGGGACAACTACGAGCAGTACTTC. As protein: CTSSPNRDNYEQYF.